This T cell receptor (beta chain) derives from a study of CD8 T cells in ankylosing spondylitis (dated by TCRdb to between 2016 and 2019). Study-wide context: To find TCR variants linked to disease, the study profiled T cell receptor beta repertoires in ankylosing spondylitis patients and healthy donors. In total, the full study cohort was made up of 110 or so healthy donors and more than 20 ankylosing spondylitis patients. Peripheral blood samples were taken, and synovial fluid was additionally collected from ankylosing spondylitis patients. Points the paper makes about the study in general: Some TCR beta motif variants had previously been reported in synovial fluid and blood of reactive arthritis patients, which suggested common disease-initiation mechanisms. The disease-linked clones were reported to be significantly enriched in matched synovial fluid samples from ankylosing spondylitis patients. A TCR beta motif made up of about eight highly homologous amino acid variants appeared to be characteristic of blood from ankylosing spondylitis patients. In peripheral blood, the disease-linked clones were found at relatively low frequencies and had a CD8+ phenotype.

In the germline V gene, CDR1 corresponds to SGHDT and CDR2 to YYEEEE. The CDR3, from cysteine to phenylalanine, totals 16 residues. Only the CDR3 portion is preserved as DNA: 48 bases, with reading frame beginning at the first base. V lost 4 bases and J lost 3 bases; the stretch between them is 19 bases long. This clonotype occurred a few times. It lacks a known antigen. Per-nucleotide qualities are absent, and no much larger clonotype sits a single base away. Instrument on record: Illumina HiSeq 2500. TCR beta libraries were prepared by quantitative 5'-RACE with molecular barcodes. For the original study's pipeline: A new computational method based on a probabilistic model of VDJ rearrangement was used to identify disease-linked TCR variants. TCRdb applied fastp at Q25 and MiXCR to the public reads, then kept only in-frame beta chains. Each entry merges the rows of one CDR3 protein and shows their most common DNA and genes. TCRdb's processing, not the authors' own work, is the source of the V and J calls. Across this sample there are some 840,000 distinct CDR3 sequences, with 12% seen only once. The top ten hold 0.51% of the sample.

This sequence originates from a male donor with ankylosing spondylitis. Material: blood, either unsorted or a sorted T cell fraction (not recorded which). The chain links TRBV5-6 with TRBJ1-1; tentative D gene TRBD1, with 5 bases matching. The CDR3 reads CASSLYVGGRYTEAFF. The nucleotides are TGTGCCAGCAGCCTCTATGTCGGGGGTCGATACACTGAAGCTTTCTTT. With the rest looked up from the reference TRBV5-6 and TRBJ1-1 genes rather than sequenced, the full variable domain is DAGVTQSPTHLIKTRGQQVTLRCSPKSGHDTVSWYQQALGQGPQFIFQYYEEEERQRGNFPDRFSGHQFPNYSSELNVNALLLGDSALYLCASSLYVGGRYTEAFFGQGTRLTVV.